These T cell receptor beta chains were read from a single sample in a study of CD8 T cells in Susac syndrome. TCRdb redid the calling of the immunoSEQ multiplex PCR reads with MiXCR, one entry per CDR3 protein. This sample yields about 140,000 distinct CDR3 sequences, of which approximately 96% are seen a single time; around 0.12% belongs to the top ten. Sequenced input: CD4+ T cells from PBMCs. These receptor sequences come from a human donor with multiple sclerosis. Each CDR3 is given with its conserved first and last residue. A D gene is named only where the DNA matches it firmly. Clone size is shown for a subset of rows, as once, few, many or a class of expanded clone.

clone_size j_call v_call d_call cdr3_aa cdr3_nt
NA TRBJ2-7 TRBV18 NA CASSPSTGDYEQYF TGTGCCAGCTCACCGAGTACAGGAGACTACGAGCAGTACTTC
NA TRBJ1-2 TRBV20-1 NA CSSLNRNLGGYTF TGCAGTTCGCTCAACAGGAACCTGGGTGGCTACACCTTC
NA TRBJ2-5 TRBV18 NA CASSQNYQETQYF TGTGCCAGCTCACAAAACTACCAAGAGACCCAGTACTTC
NA TRBJ1-5 TRBV7-6 NA CASSKQGWVDQPQHF TGTGCCAGCAGCAAACAGGGTTGGGTCGATCAGCCCCAGCATTTT
NA TRBJ1-1 TRBV5-4 NA CASFRPNTEAFF TGTGCCAGCTTCCGACCGAACACTGAAGCTTTCTTT
NA TRBJ1-2 TRBV2 NA CASSFLGKQGYTF TGTGCCAGCAGTTTCCTGGGCAAGCAGGGCTACACCTTC
NA TRBJ1-1 TRBV2 NA CASSATRRQNTEAFF TGTGCCAGCAGTGCTACCCGCAGACAGAACACTGAAGCTTTCTTT
NA TRBJ2-6 TRBV6-2/TRBV6-3 NA CASSYFQGSGANVLTF TGTGCCAGCAGTTACTTTCAGGGCTCTGGGGCCAACGTCCTGACTTTC
NA TRBJ2-1 TRBV7-2 NA CASSLQGTHNEQFF TGTGCCAGCAGCTTACAGGGTACCCACAATGAGCAGTTCTTC
NA TRBJ2-7 TRBV21-1 NA CASGDRGASYEQYF TGTGCCAGCGGGGACAGGGGGGCGTCCTACGAGCAGTACTTC
NA TRBJ2-2 TRBV2 NA CASSPVQPAGELFF TGTGCCAGCAGCCCGGTTCAGCCCGCCGGGGAGCTGTTTTTT
NA TRBJ2-1 TRBV7-2 NA CASSIKRREQFF TGTGCCAGCAGCATAAAAAGGCGGGAGCAGTTCTTC
NA TRBJ2-1 TRBV3-1 NA CASSRGLLGALNEQFF TGTGCCAGCAGCCGGGGACTGCTCGGAGCCCTCAATGAGCAGTTCTTC
NA TRBJ2-1 TRBV4-1 NA CASSQRRTYNEQFF TGCGCCAGCAGCCAACGACGGACCTACAATGAGCAGTTCTTC
NA TRBJ2-5 TRBV15 TRBD2 CATSRDLAGVEETQYF TGTGCCACCAGCAGAGACCTAGCGGGAGTAGAAGAGACCCAGTACTTC
NA TRBJ2-7 TRBV4-3 NA CASSQNTGPGEQYF TGCGCCAGCAGCCAAAACACGGGCCCGGGCGAGCAGTACTTC
NA TRBJ2-1 TRBV2 TRBD1 CASRTGVADEQFF TGTGCCAGCAGGACAGGGGTTGCCGATGAGCAGTTCTTC
NA TRBJ2-6 TRBV29-1 NA CSVDAGAGANVLTF TGCAGCGTTGATGCAGGCGCTGGGGCCAACGTCCTGACTTTC
once TRBJ2-3 TRBV20-1 TRBD2 CSASASGRPPDTQYF TGCAGTGCTAGTGCTAGCGGGAGGCCGCCAGATACGCAGTATTTT
NA TRBJ2-1 TRBV6-2/TRBV6-3 NA CASSYRGVGEQFF TGTGCCAGCAGTTACAGGGGGGTGGGCGAGCAGTTCTTC
NA TRBJ2-4 TRBV29-1 NA CSVDGLAKNIQYF TGCAGCGTAGACGGACTAGCCAAAAACATTCAGTACTTC
NA TRBJ1-2 TRBV15 TRBD1 CATSRDISGTAVRGGYTF TGTGCCACCAGCAGAGATATAAGTGGGACAGCGGTTAGAGGTGGCTACACCTTC
NA TRBJ1-1 TRBV20-1 NA CSARGARRNTEAFF TGCAGTGCTAGAGGGGCTAGGCGGAACACTGAAGCTTTCTTT
NA TRBJ1-2 TRBV4-3 NA CASSQDAAADYGYTF TGCGCCAGCAGCCAAGATGCTGCAGCAGACTATGGCTACACCTTC
NA TRBJ2-1 TRBV4-3 NA CASSQERSRNNEQFF TGCGCCAGCAGCCAAGAGAGGAGCAGGAACAATGAGCAGTTCTTC
NA TRBJ1-1 TRBV29-1 NA CSVSHTNTEAFF TGCAGCGTTTCTCACACAAACACTGAAGCTTTCTTT
NA TRBJ2-7 TRBV27 TRBD1 CASSRNRDRGAEQYF TGTGCCAGCAGTCGAAACCGGGACAGGGGCGCCGAGCAGTACTTC
NA TRBJ2-1 TRBV6-1 TRBD2 CASSRGLAGVGNEQFF TGTGCCAGCAGTCGCGGGCTAGCGGGAGTTGGGAATGAGCAGTTCTTC
NA TRBJ2-5 TRBV20-1 TRBD2 CSASTGGKTQYF TGCAGTGCTAGTACGGGGGGGAAGACCCAGTACTTC
NA TRBJ1-4 TRBV7-8 NA CASSQGTTGLFF TGTGCCAGCAGCCAAGGGACAACAGGACTGTTTTTT
NA TRBJ2-5 TRBV27 NA CASRRGGGETQYF TGTGCCAGCAGAAGGGGGGGCGGGGAGACCCAGTACTTC
NA TRBJ1-2 TRBV4-3 NA CASSLEAGGYTF TGCGCCAGCAGCCTGGAGGCCGGTGGCTACACCTTC
NA TRBJ2-2 TRBV12-3/TRBV12-4 NA CASSLGLAGELFF TGTGCCAGCAGCTTGGGGCTGGCCGGGGAGCTGTTTTTT
NA TRBJ2-3 TRBV4-3 NA CASSQDTVPDTQYF TGCGCCAGCAGCCAAGATACGGTCCCAGATACGCAGTATTTT
NA TRBJ2-2 TRBV27 NA CASKISGGTGELFF TGTGCCAGCAAGATAAGCGGTGGAACCGGGGAGCTGTTTTTT
NA TRBJ1-1 TRBV20-1 NA CSAMITEAFF TGCAGTGCTATGATCACTGAAGCTTTCTTT
once TRBJ1-1 TRBV7-3 NA CASSLSGGNTEAFF TGTGCCAGCAGCTTATCCGGTGGGAACACTGAAGCTTTCTTT
once TRBJ1-1 TRBV20-1 TRBD1 CSAGRTGPAFF TGCAGTGCTGGAAGGACAGGGCCAGCTTTCTTT
NA TRBJ1-5 TRBV28 NA CASSFRKNQPQHF TGTGCCAGCAGTTTCCGGAAGAATCAGCCCCAGCATTTT
NA TRBJ2-7 TRBV7-9 NA CASSLGSSREQYF TGTGCCAGCAGCCTCGGATCGTCGAGGGAGCAGTACTTC
NA TRBJ1-4 TRBV5-6 TRBD1 CASSWTGENEKLFF TGTGCCAGCAGCTGGACAGGGGAAAATGAAAAACTGTTTTTT
NA TRBJ1-5 TRBV12-3/TRBV12-4 NA CASKDGEANQPQHF TGTGCCAGCAAGGACGGAGAAGCAAATCAGCCCCAGCATTTT
NA TRBJ2-1 TRBV29-1 TRBD2 CSVATSGEQFF TGCAGCGTTGCGACTAGCGGAGAGCAGTTCTTC
NA TRBJ1-1 TRBV12-3/TRBV12-4 NA CASSLSTEAFF TGTGCCAGCAGTTTGAGCACTGAAGCTTTCTTT
NA TRBJ2-1 TRBV20-1 TRBD1 CSAGQGVGGNEQFF TGCAGTGCAGGACAGGGGGTAGGGGGCAATGAGCAGTTCTTC
NA TRBJ2-1 TRBV7-3 TRBD2 CASSARGDYNEQFF TGTGCCAGCAGCGCCCGGGGGGACTACAATGAGCAGTTCTTC
NA TRBJ1-1 TRBV19 TRBD1 CASSTTTGGVWTEAFF TGTGCCAGTAGTACCACGACAGGGGGAGTTTGGACTGAAGCTTTCTTT
NA TRBJ1-1 TRBV7-9 NA CASSPRGEDTEAFF TGTGCCAGCAGTCCCCGGGGGGAGGACACTGAAGCTTTCTTT
NA TRBJ1-1 TRBV25-1 NA CASSEGALWGPEAFF TGTGCCAGCAGTGAAGGGGCCTTGTGGGGCCCTGAAGCTTTCTTT
once TRBJ2-7 TRBV6-5 TRBD1 CASSSWMAGGAGEQYF TGTGCCAGCAGTTCTTGGATGGCAGGGGGCGCGGGGGAGCAGTACTTC
NA TRBJ2-7 TRBV24-1 TRBD2 CATSDPWEGRSYEQYF TGTGCCACCAGTGATCCCTGGGAGGGGAGGTCCTACGAGCAGTACTTC
once TRBJ1-4 TRBV5-1 TRBD1 CASSITGGDEKLFF TGCGCCAGCAGCATAACAGGGGGCGATGAAAAACTGTTTTTT
NA TRBJ1-2 TRBV7-2 NA CASSLGGSPGYTF TGTGCCAGCAGCTTAGGAGGGTCGCCTGGCTACACCTTC
once TRBJ2-5 TRBV10-3 TRBD2 CAISDSHGAGGQETQYF TGTGCCATCAGTGACTCCCATGGAGCGGGGGGGCAAGAGACCCAGTACTTC
NA TRBJ2-1 TRBV6-5 NA CASSYSRVFGNEQFF TGTGCCAGCAGTTACTCGAGGGTATTTGGCAATGAGCAGTTCTTC
once TRBJ1-5 TRBV7-8 NA CASSRGRDYSNQPQHF TGTGCCAGCAGCCGAGGACGGGACTATAGCAATCAGCCCCAGCATTTT
NA TRBJ2-3 TRBV5-6 NA CASSHDRGPRADTQYF TGTGCCAGCAGCCACGACCGGGGACCCCGGGCAGATACGCAGTATTTT